This T cell receptor beta chain was identified during a study of control samples from healthy donors and cancer patients. The germline CDR1 and CDR2 sequences are SGHRS and YFSETQ. V was clipped by 3 bases and J by 6 bases, with 19 bases between them. The CDR3 contains 15 residues. Generated by immunoSEQ multiplex PCR, the TCRdb table keeps only in-frame clones and is missing some. This sample has tens of thousands of clones; around 85% occur once, and the top ten carry 30% to 40%. The specimen sequenced was PBMCs. The clonotype originates from an older man with lung cancer. The chain carries TRBV5-1 and TRBJ2-7; D might be TRBD1 or TRBD2, each matching 6 bases. CDR3 region: CASSSGQRGEGEQYF. CDR3 coding DNA: TGCGCCAGCAGCTCGGGCCAAAGGGGGGAAGGCGAGCAGTACTTC.